Listed here is a single TCR beta chain. The antigen is undetermined. Profiling relied on immunoSEQ multiplex PCR, and the TCRdb table lists in-frame clones only, not all of them. The sample records hundreds of thousands of clones, about 93% being singletons. Germline trimming cut 4 bases from V and 2 bases from J; bases unmatched to any gene: 4. Germline V CDR1 and CDR2: LNHNV, YYDKDF (reference sequence). This CDR3 is built from 15 residues. The sample belongs to a study of brain T cells in children with intractable seizures. Described time point: blood from clinic visit 5 months post-surgery; TSC patient then seizure free. Only cases whose brain tissue showed the highest T cell transcript signatures were sequenced. Patients received at least one anti-epileptic drug before surgery. Study-level results: HCMV serostatus was not known, and viral specificity came from CDR3 similarity only.

The gene calls are TRBV15 and TRBJ2-1; 8 bases line up with TRBD2. The clonotype originates from a boy under two years old with tuberous sclerosis and intractable seizures. The sequenced sample was peripheral blood, obtained 4 to 5 months after surgery. CDR3 in DNA: TGTGCCACCAGCAAAAGCGGGAGCCCCTACAATGAGCAGTTCTTC. Its translation is CATSKSGSPYNEQFF.